The TCR beta chain under discussion was sequenced for a study of blood T cells in healthy people across ages. V dropped 5 bases and J dropped 0; count of bases not matched to a gene: 6. CDR3 length: 17 residues. Combining a sample-barcoded 5' primer with a J-beta primer mix, a second PCR ran for 7 to 11 cycles. TCRdb itself ran the 5' RACE reads through MiXCR, one entry per CDR3 protein. The sample holds hundreds of thousands of distinct CDR3 sequences, nearly 60% seen once. The sequence was collected from a man younger than 45 in good health. Sequenced input: blood. The chain employs TRBV12-3 or TRBV12-4 and TRBJ2-1; TRBD2 aligns across 11 bases. The CDR3 loop is CASSRTTSGGSYNEQFF. CDR3 coding DNA: TGTGCCAGCAGTCGGACCACTAGCGGGGGCTCCTACAATGAGCAGTTCTTC.